This T cell receptor beta chain was recovered during a study of CD8+ T cells in alopecia areata. Treatment meaning: oral pan-JAK inhibitor, 5-10 mg twice daily. Obtained from alopecia areata patients were lesional scalp punch biopsies along with peripheral blood. This clone was picked up one time. Extracted from the samples, RNA was reverse transcribed into cDNA to serve as the sequencing template. Sequencing was performed with immunoSEQ multiplex PCR; in TCRdb, only in-frame clones are kept and a portion is missing. This table has 150,000 to 200,000 clones, 64% appearing once. Germline V gene lookup returns CDR1 SQVTM and CDR2 ANQGSEA. This CDR3 spans 14 amino acids. V shed 4 bases and J shed 4 bases, with 16 bases lying between them.

This TCR came from a human donor with alopecia areata. This chain joins TRBV29-1 and TRBJ1-2; no reliable D call. Sequencing was performed on CD4+ T cells sorted from blood, taken at week 49, from a patient treated with tofacitinib. CDR3 protein: CSVAALFMGYGYTF. The CDR3 coding sequence is TGCAGCGTTGCAGCCCTCTTCATGGGCTATGGCTACACCTTC. The full variable domain, rest sourced from reference TRBV29-1 and TRBJ1-2, is SAVISQKPSRDICQRGTSLTIQCQVDSQVTMMFWYRQQPGQSLTLIATANQGSEATYESGFVIDKFPISRPNLTFSTLTVSNMSPEDSSIYLCSVAALFMGYGYTFGSGTRLTVV.